The 13 T cell receptor beta chains below all came from one sample that was sequenced in a study of T cells after yellow fever vaccination. TCRdb reanalysed the 5' RACE reads using MiXCR and keeps one entry per CDR3 protein. The sample shows about 85,000 distinct CDR3 sequences, more than 10% of them seen only once. This specimen consisted of CD8+ T cells not binding an NS4B(214-222) dextramer, sorted from PBMCs, obtained 21 days after the first yellow fever vaccination. These receptors all come from a man aged 18 to 30 who received the YFV17D yellow fever vaccine.

The chain employs TRBV27 and TRBJ2-1; 9 bases map to TRBD2. The V gene's germline CDR1 is MNHEY and CDR2 SMNVEV (reference sequence). Trimming cost V 5 bases and J 0 bases; bases outside gene matches: 5. There are 16 residues in the CDR3. CDR3 in DNA: TGTGCCAGCAGTCGGAGCGGGGGGCCCTCCTACAATGAGCAGTTCTTC. This sequence encodes CASSRSGGPSYNEQFF.

This clonotype was seen more than once but under ten times. V and J are TRBV4-1 and TRBJ2-2; D not certain. The germline V gene encodes CDR1 MGHRA and CDR2 YSYEKL. This CDR3 has 16 amino acids. With 3 bases removed from V and 0 bases from J, the gap between germline ends came to 11 bases. The CDR3 loop is CASSQLGQPNTGELFF. The CDR3 bases are TGCGCCAGCAGCCAGTTGGGCCAGCCGAACACCGGGGAGCTGTTTTTT.

V is TRBV29-1 and J is TRBJ2-5; 10 bases are shared with TRBD1. The germline CDR1 and CDR2 sequences are SQVTM and ANQGSEA. Germline trimming cut 0 bases from V and 4 bases from J; bases unmatched to any gene: 11. CDR3 size: 17 residues. Written as DNA, the CDR3 is TGCAGCGTTGAAGATCCCAAGAGACAGGGGGCAGGAGAGACCCAGTACTTC. Translation: CSVEDPKRQGAGETQYF.

V is TRBV7-9 and J is TRBJ1-2; D not resolved. CDR3 length equals 15 residues. V lost 1 base and J 5 bases, leaving 14 bases between the germline ends. The germline CDR1 and CDR2 sequences are SEHNR and FQNEAQ (reference sequence). The CDR3 nucleotides are TGTGCCAGCAGCTTAGTATCTTCGGTGGTTTATGGCTACACCTTC. Translation: CASSLVSSVVYGYTF.

The sample holds many counts of this clonotype. This chain links TRBV12-3 or TRBV12-4 with TRBJ2-7; 7 bases agree with TRBD1. V trimming: 6 bases; J trimming: 3 bases; junction bases outside the gene matches: 2. There are 12 residues in the CDR3. The CDR3 protein is CASSPGGYEQYV. The CDR3 DNA sequence: TGTGCCAGCAGCCCAGGGGGCTACGAGCAGTACGTC.

This clonotype has more than one count but fewer than ten. The chain combines TRBV7-9 with TRBJ1-1; D not certain. CDR1 and CDR2 (germline): SEHNR, FQNEAQ (reference sequence). V lost 6 bases to trimming and J lost 5 bases, with 7 bases between them. The CDR3 runs to 11 residues. The CDR3 region is CASRQTTEAFF. CDR3 in DNA: TGTGCCAGCAGACAGACGACTGAAGCTTTCTTT.

V usage is TRBV5-5 and J usage is TRBJ1-5, with D possibly being TRBD1 (5 bases). Germline V gene sequence: CDR1 SGHKS, CDR2 YYEKEE (reference sequence). V lost 7 bases and J lost 4, with 15 bases in between. This CDR3 has 14 amino acids. CDR3 loop: CASGQGYRNQPQHF. The CDR3 DNA follows: TGTGCCAGCGGCCAGGGTTATAGGAATCAGCCCCAGCATTTT. The whole variable domain, filled in from reference TRBV5-5 and TRBJ1-5, reads DAGVTQSPTHLIKTRGQQVTLRCSPISGHKSVSWYQQVLGQGPQFIFQYYEKEERGRGNFPDRFSARQFPNYSSELNVNALLLGDSALYLCASGQGYRNQPQHFGDGTRLSIL.

V usage is TRBV27 and J usage is TRBJ2-7; weak D call: TRBD1 (5 bases). The CDR3 is made up of 15 amino acids. V was cut by 0 bases and J by 4 bases, with 13 bases left in between. Germline loops: CDR1 MNHEY, CDR2 SMNVEV (reference sequence). The CDR3 bases are TGTGCCAGCAGTTTATCTGCCAGGGTAGGGTACGAGCAGTACTTC. Translated, it gives CASSLSARVGYEQYF.

This chain uses TRBV9 with TRBJ1-2; TRBD1 matches at 10 bases. V trimming: 3 bases; J trimming: 3 bases; junction bases outside the gene matches: 8. The germline CDR1 and CDR2 sequences are SGDLS and YYNGEE. This CDR3 is built from 16 residues. This CDR3 reads CASSAGTGDYYYGYTF. The CDR3 nucleotides are TGTGCCAGCAGCGCGGGGACAGGGGATTATTACTATGGCTACACCTTC. Full variable domain (rest looked up from reference TRBV9 and TRBJ1-2): DSGVTQTPKHLITATGQRVTLRCSPRSGDLSVYWYQQSLDQGLQFLIQYYNGEERAKGNILERFSAQQFPDLHSELNLSSLELGDSALYFCASSAGTGDYYYGYTFGSGTRLTVV.

V usage is TRBV6-2 or TRBV6-3 and J usage is TRBJ2-6, with D uncertain. The V gene lost 4 bases and the J gene lost 0 bases, with 7 bases spanning the gap. Germline assignment: CDR1 MNHEY and CDR2 SVGEGT. The CDR3 has 15 amino acids. CDR3 in amino acids: CASSSGYSGANVLTF. In DNA, the CDR3 is TGTGCCAGCAGTTCTGGCTACTCTGGGGCCAACGTCCTGACTTTC.

This clonotype has only a few counts. The gene calls are TRBV7-9 and TRBJ2-3, with D unresolved. The V gene lost 0 bases and the J gene lost 0 bases, with 10 bases spanning the gap. Germline-derived CDR1 and CDR2 are SEHNR and FQNEAQ (reference sequence). The length of the CDR3 is 16 residues. The CDR3 spells CASSLALDPSTDTQYF. Here the CDR3 DNA reads TGTGCCAGCAGCTTAGCTCTGGATCCTAGCACAGATACGCAGTATTTT.

This clonotype occurred many times. J is TRBJ2-2 and V is TRBV12-3 or TRBV12-4; D gene unclear. V lost 6 bases and J 9 bases, leaving 8 bases between the germline ends. There are 11 residues in the CDR3. As DNA, the CDR3 is TGTGCCAGCAGCCCCGCATGGGAGCTGTTTTTT. The encoded protein is CASSPAWELFF.

Comment on this clonotype: A much larger clonotype is one base distant, so this may be a read error. The chain recombines TRBV29-1 with TRBJ1-1; TRBD1 matches at 7 bases. V shed 3 bases, J shed 5 bases, and the junction held 6 bases outside the gene matches. The CDR3 is 13 residues long. Germline CDR1 SQVTM, CDR2 ANQGSEA. In nucleotides, the CDR3 is TGCAGCGTTGATACAGGGGAGGAGACTGAAGCTTTCTTT. Translating it yields CSVDTGEETEAFF. Variable domain in full (rest from reference TRBV29-1 and TRBJ1-1): SAVISQKPSRDICQRGTSLTIQCQVDSQVTMMFWYRQQPGQSLTLIATANQGSEATYESGFVIDKFPISRPNLTFSTLTVSNMSPEDSSIYLCSVDTGEETEAFFGQGTRLTVV.